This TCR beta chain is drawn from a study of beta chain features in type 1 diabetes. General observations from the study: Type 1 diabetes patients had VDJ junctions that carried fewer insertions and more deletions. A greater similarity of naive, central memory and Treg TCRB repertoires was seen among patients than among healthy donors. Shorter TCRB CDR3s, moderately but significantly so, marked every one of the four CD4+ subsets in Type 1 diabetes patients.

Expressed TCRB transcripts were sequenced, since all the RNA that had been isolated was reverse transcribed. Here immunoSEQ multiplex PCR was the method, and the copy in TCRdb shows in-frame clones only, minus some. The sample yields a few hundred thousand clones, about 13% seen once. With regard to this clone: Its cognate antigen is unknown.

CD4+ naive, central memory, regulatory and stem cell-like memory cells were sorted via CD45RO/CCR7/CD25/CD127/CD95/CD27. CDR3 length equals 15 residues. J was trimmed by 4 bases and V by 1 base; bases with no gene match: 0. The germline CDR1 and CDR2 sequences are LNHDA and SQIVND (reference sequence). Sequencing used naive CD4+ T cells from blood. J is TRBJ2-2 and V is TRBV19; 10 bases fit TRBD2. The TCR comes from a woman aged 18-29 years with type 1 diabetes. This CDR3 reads CASSIGTSGTGELFF. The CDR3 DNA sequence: TGTGCCAGTAGTATAGGGACTAGCGGCACCGGGGAGCTGTTTTTT.